This passage covers 21 T cell receptor beta chains from one sample sequenced in a study of blood T cell repertoires in COVID-19. The assay was immunoSEQ multiplex PCR, and TCRdb's table has in-frame clones only and misses some. The sample holds nearly 200,000 clones; about 86% are singletons and the top ten take 0.65% to 0.95%. Sequencing input: peripheral blood. Source of these receptors: a woman in her 70s with acute or convalescent COVID-19.

This clone was detected a few times. This chain links TRBV12-3 or TRBV12-4 with TRBJ1-5; TRBD1 matches 8 bases. CDR3 length: 13 residues. V was pared by 6 bases and J by 5 bases, with 3 bases of the junction left unmatched. CDR3 sequence reads: CASRLQGDQPQHF. CDR3 DNA: TGTGCCAGCAGGTTACAGGGGGATCAGCCCCAGCATTTT.

This chain links TRBV25-1 with TRBJ2-1; 9 bases match TRBD1. CDR3 length: 16 residues. The junction had 8 bases not matched to a gene; V was cut back by 0 bases and J by 8 bases. Germline V lookup: CDR1 MGHDK, CDR2 SYGVNS. CDR3: CASSEYRQGGRDEQFF. The CDR3 nucleotides read TGTGCCAGCAGTGAATATCGACAGGGGGGTAGGGATGAGCAGTTCTTC.

The chain uses TRBV7-2 and TRBJ2-1; D gene uncertain. With 0 bases removed from V and 4 bases from J, the gap between germline ends came to 4 bases. CDR3 size: 13 residues. Germline V CDR1 and CDR2: SGHTA, FQGNSA. CDR3 sequence reads: CASSLAAYNEQFF. The CDR3, as DNA: TGTGCCAGCAGCTTAGCGGCTTACAATGAGCAGTTCTTC.

V gene TRBV9 combines with J gene TRBJ2-5; 15 bases fit TRBD2. The CDR3 runs to 16 residues. Germline V gene sequence: CDR1 SGDLS, CDR2 YYNGEE. V lost 3 bases, J lost 1 base, and 1 base stayed unmatched. The CDR3 sequence: CASSAGLAGGQETQYF. In DNA, the CDR3 is TGTGCCAGCAGCGCGGGACTAGCGGGGGGCCAAGAGACCCAGTACTTC.

This chain joins TRBV6-2 or TRBV6-3 and TRBJ2-7; the match to TRBD1 covers 10 bases. With V trimmed by 6 bases and J by 1 base, 6 bases remained unmatched. Germline CDR1 MNHEY, CDR2 SVGEGT. This CDR3 has 15 amino acids. For the CDR3, the DNA is TGTGCCAGCAGCCCAGACAGGGGGCCGTCCTACGAGCAGTACTTC. Its protein is CASSPDRGPSYEQYF.

In its sample, this clone was seen once. CDR3 coding DNA: TGTGCCAGCAGGTCCACGGGACAGGGGGCCAATGAGCAGTTCTTC. It translates to CASRSTGQGANEQFF. The chain employs TRBV6-6 and TRBJ2-1, with 12 bases that match TRBD1. There are 15 residues in the CDR3. After removal of 6 bases from V and 6 bases from J, the junction contained 6 bases not matched to a gene. Germline assignment: CDR1 MNHNY and CDR2 SVGAGI (reference sequence).

The gene calls are TRBV4-3 and TRBJ1-1; D is undetermined. The V gene lost 4 bases and the J gene lost 4 bases, with 13 bases spanning the gap. The CDR3 loop spans 14 amino acids. Per germline, CDR1 LGHNA and CDR2 YSLEER. CDR3 sequence: CASSPSTRVTEAFF. The CDR3 DNA follows: TGCGCCAGCAGCCCGTCAACGAGGGTCACTGAAGCTTTCTTT.

The V and J genes are TRBV4-1 and TRBJ1-3, with 8 bases that match TRBD1. The CDR3 runs 16 residues. From germline, CDR1 is MGHRA and CDR2 YSYEKL. The J segment lost 4 bases and the V segment lost 2 bases, leaving 7 bases of the junction unmatched. The CDR3 DNA reads TGCGCCAGCAGCCAACCTGTGGCAGGGGGCGGAAACACCATATATTTT. Translating gives CASSQPVAGGGNTIYF.

The chain has TRBV3-1 (or the pseudogene TRBV3-2) and TRBJ1-6; D remains ambiguous. Trimming cost V 2 bases and J 10 bases, with 9 bases left between them. There are 13 residues in the CDR3. From germline, CDR1 is LGHDT and CDR2 YNNKEL (reference sequence). The CDR3 region is CASSQIIGSPLHF. Here the CDR3 DNA reads TGTGCCAGCAGCCAAATTATCGGGTCACCCCTCCACTTT.

This chain connects TRBV5-1 to TRBJ1-4; D not certain. CDR1 and CDR2 from the germline V gene are SGHRS and YFSETQ. V was trimmed by 4 bases and J by 3 bases, leaving 13 bases between them. The CDR3 has 15 amino acids. Here the CDR3 DNA reads TGCGCCAGCAGCCCAGGCAGCAACCCTAATGAAAAACTGTTTTTT. As protein: CASSPGSNPNEKLFF.

The chain has TRBV5-1 and TRBJ1-1, with D perhaps TRBD1 (5 bases). CDR1 is SGHRS, CDR2 YFSETQ, per germline. With 8 bases removed from V and 4 bases from J, the gap between germline ends came to 18 bases. This CDR3 has 14 residues. CDR3 in DNA: TGCGCCAGTTCCCAGGACACTTGGGGCACTGAAGCTTTCTTT. It specifies CASSQDTWGTEAFF.

This clone was found once. The chain employs TRBV2 and TRBJ1-2; the match to TRBD1 covers 7 bases. After removal of 6 bases from V and 4 bases from J, the junction contained 5 bases not matched to a gene. Germline CDR1 reads SNHLY; CDR2 reads FYNNEI. This CDR3 has 13 amino acids. The CDR3 region has the DNA TGTGCCAGCAGGAGGGGGGACAGCTATGGCTACACCTTC. It codes for CASRRGDSYGYTF.

This clone was counted many times. The V call is TRBV4-2, the J call TRBJ2-2; 9 nucleotides match TRBD2. The CDR3 has 19 amino acids. V gave up 0 bases and J gave up 4 bases; unmatched junction bases: 12. Germline CDR1 is LGHNA and CDR2 is YNFKEQ. For the CDR3, the DNA is TGTGCCAGCAGCCAAGAGCCATACCCGACTAGCGGAGTCACCGGGGAGCTGTTTTTT. Amino acid sequence: CASSQEPYPTSGVTGELFF.

The chain combines TRBV16 with TRBJ2-7; D may be TRBD2 (6 bases). The CDR3 runs 16 residues. V gave up 1 base and J gave up 2 bases, with 15 bases separating them. Per the germline V gene, CDR1 is KGHSY and CDR2 is FQNENV. CDR3 region: CASSQYGTSAAYEQYF. Here the CDR3 DNA reads TGTGCCAGCAGCCAATATGGGACTTCCGCAGCCTACGAGCAGTACTTC. The whole variable domain, remainder taken from reference TRBV16 and TRBJ2-7, is GEEVAQTPKHLVRGEGQKAKLYCAPIKGHSYVFWYQQVLKNEFKFLISFQNENVFDETGMPKERFSAKCLPNSPCSLEIQATKLEDSAVYFCASSQYGTSAAYEQYFGPGTRLTVT.

This clone has just one count. This chain uses TRBV18 with TRBJ2-3, with TRBD1 matching over 7 bases. Trimming took 6 bases from V and 3 from J; bases not matched to a gene: 6. There are 14 residues in the CDR3. In germline, CDR1 is KGHSH, CDR2 LQKENI. This chain's CDR3 is CASSPVQGTDTQYF. Here the CDR3 DNA reads TGTGCCAGCTCGCCCGTACAGGGGACAGATACGCAGTATTTT.

The chain carries TRBV27 and TRBJ1-6; D unresolved. Germline-derived CDR1 and CDR2 are MNHEY and SMNVEV (reference sequence). Trimming stripped 6 bases from V and 8 bases from J, with 23 bases between. The CDR3 length is 17 residues. CDR3 region: CASSRPRTAAGDSPLHF. The CDR3 coding sequence is TGTGCCAGCAGCCGACCGCGAACAGCCGCGGGAGATTCACCCCTCCACTTT.

This chain's CDR3 is CASSLVTGTSGYEQYF. DNA of the CDR3: TGTGCCAGCAGCTTAGTCACCGGGACTAGCGGTTACGAGCAGTACTTC. The chain joins TRBV7-6 to TRBJ2-7; 11 bases match TRBD2. Germline values: CDR1 SGHVS, CDR2 FNYEAQ. V trimming: 1 base; J trimming: 4 bases; junction bases outside the gene matches: 6. The CDR3 contains 16 residues.

The CDR3 nucleotides are TGTGCCAGCAGCTTCCCCCAGGGAAACGACGAGCAGTACTTC. Translating it yields CASSFPQGNDEQYF. The chain recombines TRBV7-9 with TRBJ2-7; tentatively, D is TRBD1 (5 bases). The germline V gene encodes CDR1 SEHNR and CDR2 FQNEAQ (reference sequence). The CDR3 contains 14 residues. The V and J ends lost 3 bases and 5 bases respectively, with 14 bases between them. The full variable domain, with the rest looked up from reference TRBV7-9 and TRBJ2-7, is DTGVSQNPRHKITKRGQNVTFRCDPISEHNRLYWYRQTLGQGPEFLTYFQNEAQLEKSRLLSDRFSAERPKGSFSTLEIQRTEQGDSAMYLCASSFPQGNDEQYFGPGTRLTVT.

This rearrangement joins TRBV18 to TRBJ1-1; D is undetermined. V was clipped by 7 bases and J by 1 base, with 7 bases between them. The CDR3 consists of 12 residues. CDR1 and CDR2 (germline): KGHSH, LQKENI. DNA of the CDR3: TGTGCCAGCTTAGCACAGAACACTGAAGCTTTCTTT. Protein: CASLAQNTEAFF.

V is TRBV5-6 and J is TRBJ1-2; 7 bases line up with TRBD1. CDR1 and CDR2 from the germline V gene are SGHDT and YYEEEE. The junction had 6 bases not matched to a gene; V was cut back by 6 bases and J by 4 bases. The CDR3 is made up of 13 amino acids. In DNA form, the CDR3 reads TGTGCCAGCACCTATAGGGACAGCTATGGCTACACCTTC. This sequence encodes CASTYRDSYGYTF.

CDR3 DNA sequence: TGTGCCAGCAGCTTGGCTGGGACGGGAGACGTAGCTTTCTTT. Translated, it gives CASSLAGTGDVAFF. This chain joins TRBV5-4 and TRBJ1-1; maybe TRBD1 (5 bases). The CDR3 covers 14 residues. Trimming left V 0 bases short and J 10 bases short, with 16 bases between. Germline V gene data show CDR1 as SGHNT and CDR2 as YYREEE (reference sequence).